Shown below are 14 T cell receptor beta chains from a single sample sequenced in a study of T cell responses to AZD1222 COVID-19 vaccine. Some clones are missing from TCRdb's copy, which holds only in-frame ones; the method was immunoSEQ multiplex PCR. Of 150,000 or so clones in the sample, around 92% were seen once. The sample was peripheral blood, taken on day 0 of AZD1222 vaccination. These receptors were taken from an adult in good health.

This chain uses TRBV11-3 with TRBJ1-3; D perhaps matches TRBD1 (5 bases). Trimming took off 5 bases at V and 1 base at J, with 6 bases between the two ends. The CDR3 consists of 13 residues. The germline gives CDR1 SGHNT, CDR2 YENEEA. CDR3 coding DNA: TGTGCCAGCAGCCGGGGGTCTGGAAACACCATATATTTT. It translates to CASSRGSGNTIYF.

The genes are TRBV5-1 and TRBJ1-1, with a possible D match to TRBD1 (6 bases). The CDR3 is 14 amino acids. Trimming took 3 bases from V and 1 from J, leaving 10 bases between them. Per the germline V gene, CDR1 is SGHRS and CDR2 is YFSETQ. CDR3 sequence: CASSSLQGNTEAFF. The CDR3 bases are TGCGCCAGCAGCTCCTTACAGGGGAACACTGAAGCTTTCTTT.

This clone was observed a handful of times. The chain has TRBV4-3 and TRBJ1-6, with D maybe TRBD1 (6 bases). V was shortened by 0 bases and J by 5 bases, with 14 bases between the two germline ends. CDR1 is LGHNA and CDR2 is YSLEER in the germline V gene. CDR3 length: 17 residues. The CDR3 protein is CASSQDSQGGNNSPLHF. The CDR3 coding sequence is TGCGCCAGCAGCCAAGATTCACAGGGAGGAAATAATTCACCCCTCCACTTT.

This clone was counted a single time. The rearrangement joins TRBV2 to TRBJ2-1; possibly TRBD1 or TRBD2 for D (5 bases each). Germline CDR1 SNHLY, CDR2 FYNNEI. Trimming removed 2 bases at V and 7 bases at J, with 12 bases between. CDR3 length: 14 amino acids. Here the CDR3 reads CASSERQGRNEQFF. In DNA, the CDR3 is TGTGCCAGCAGTGAAAGGCAGGGACGTAATGAGCAGTTCTTC.

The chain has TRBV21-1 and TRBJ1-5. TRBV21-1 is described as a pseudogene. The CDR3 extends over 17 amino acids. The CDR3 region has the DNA TGTGCCAGCAGCATTGGGGGATGGGAGTGGAGCAATCAGCCCCAGCATTTT. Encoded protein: CASSIGGWEWSNQPQHF.

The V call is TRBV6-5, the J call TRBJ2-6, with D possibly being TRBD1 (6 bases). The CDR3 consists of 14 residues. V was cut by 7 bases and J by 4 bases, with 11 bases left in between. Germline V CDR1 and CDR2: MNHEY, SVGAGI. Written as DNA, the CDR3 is TGTGCCAGCATTCAGGGGTCGGGGGCCAACGTCCTGACTTTC. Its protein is CASIQGSGANVLTF.

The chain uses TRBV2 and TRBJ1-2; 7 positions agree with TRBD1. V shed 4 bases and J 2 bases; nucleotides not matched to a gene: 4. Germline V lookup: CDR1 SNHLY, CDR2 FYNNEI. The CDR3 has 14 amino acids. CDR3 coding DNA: TGTGCCAGCAGTGTTGACAGGGTCAACTATGGCTACACCTTC. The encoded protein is CASSVDRVNYGYTF. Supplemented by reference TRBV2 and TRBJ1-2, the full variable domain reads EPEVTQTPSHQVTQMGQEVILRCVPISNHLYFYWYRQILGQKVEFLVSFYNNEISEKSEIFDDQFSVERPDGSNFTLKIRSTKLEDSAMYFCASSVDRVNYGYTFGSGTRLTVV.

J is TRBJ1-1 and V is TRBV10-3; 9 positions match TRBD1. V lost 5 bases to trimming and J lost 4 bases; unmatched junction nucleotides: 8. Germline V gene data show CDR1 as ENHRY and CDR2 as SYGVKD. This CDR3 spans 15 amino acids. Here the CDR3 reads CAISQTTGGLTEAFF. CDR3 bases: TGTGCCATCAGTCAAACCACAGGGGGCCTCACTGAAGCTTTCTTT.

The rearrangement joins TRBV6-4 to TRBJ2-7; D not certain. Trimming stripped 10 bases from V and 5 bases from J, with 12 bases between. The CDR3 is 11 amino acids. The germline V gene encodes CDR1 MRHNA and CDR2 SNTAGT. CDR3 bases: TGTGCCAAAACCCCCGCCCACGAGCAGTACTTC. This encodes CAKTPAHEQYF.

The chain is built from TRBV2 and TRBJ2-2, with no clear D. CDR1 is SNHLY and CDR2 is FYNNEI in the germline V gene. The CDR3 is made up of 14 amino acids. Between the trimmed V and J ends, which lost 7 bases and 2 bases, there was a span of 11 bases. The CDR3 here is CASNIGYNTGELFF. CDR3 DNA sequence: TGTGCCAGCAACATTGGATACAACACCGGGGAGCTGTTTTTT.

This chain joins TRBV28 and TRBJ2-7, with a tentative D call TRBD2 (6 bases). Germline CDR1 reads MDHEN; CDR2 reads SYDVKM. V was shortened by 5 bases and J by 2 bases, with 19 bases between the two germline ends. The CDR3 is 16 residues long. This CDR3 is CASSLGGGTLAYEQYF. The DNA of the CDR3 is TGTGCCAGCAGTCTCGGTGGCGGGACCCTAGCCTACGAGCAGTACTTC.

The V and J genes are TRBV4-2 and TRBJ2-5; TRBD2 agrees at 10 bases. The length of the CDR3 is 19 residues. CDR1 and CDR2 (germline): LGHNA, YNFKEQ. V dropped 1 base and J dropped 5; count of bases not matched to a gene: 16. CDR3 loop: CASSQVSTRSGRAPETQYF. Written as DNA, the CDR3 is TGTGCCAGCAGCCAAGTGTCGACTAGGAGCGGGAGGGCCCCCGAGACCCAGTACTTC.

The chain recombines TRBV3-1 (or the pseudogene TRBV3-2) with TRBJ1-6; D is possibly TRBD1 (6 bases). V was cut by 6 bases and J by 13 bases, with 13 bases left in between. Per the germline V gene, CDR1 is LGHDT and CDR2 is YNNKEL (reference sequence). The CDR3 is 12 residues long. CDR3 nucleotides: TGTGCCAGCAGGTACAGGGTAGGTCCCCTCCACTTT. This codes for CASRYRVGPLHF.

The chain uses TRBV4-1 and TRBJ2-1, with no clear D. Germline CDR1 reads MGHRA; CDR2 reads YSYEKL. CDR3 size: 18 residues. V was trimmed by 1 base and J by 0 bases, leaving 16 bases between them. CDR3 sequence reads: CASSQGSMGTRSYNEQFF. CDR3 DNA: TGCGCCAGCAGCCAAGGAAGTATGGGTACGCGCTCCTACAATGAGCAGTTCTTC.